This T cell receptor (beta chain) was observed in a study of cytomegalovirus exposure and HLA in healthy donors. Findings of the study overall: It was 164 TCR beta chains that were listed as cytomegalovirus-associated. Later analysis indicated greater clonal expansion among HLA-associated TCR beta chains than among equally common other chains. About 87% or about 30% of the time was how often most TCR beta V segments were productive, according to an earlier analysis. In terms of immune exposure information, only CMV serostatus was available.

Primers: 60 Vbeta forward and 13 Jbeta reverse. This table comes from immunoSEQ multiplex PCR, and its TCRdb copy is limited to in-frame clones, with some not included. Seen here are some 150,000 clones, around four fifths observed once, and the top ten hold around 1.9%. This clone was counted only a few times. Its antigen is not known. This CDR3 contains 14 residues. Trimming shortened V by 6 bases and J by 6 bases, and 16 bases separated the two germline ends. CDR1 SGHNT and CDR2 YYREEE come from the germline V gene (reference sequence). The sample taken for sequencing was PBMCs. The chain recombines TRBV5-4 with TRBJ2-1; possible D gene TRBD1, 6 bases. The clonotype was recovered from a woman in her 40s in good health and CMV-seronegative. The CDR3 DNA sequence: TGTGCCAGCATCACAGGGCCGTATCCCAATGAGCAGTTCTTC. Translation gives CASITGPYPNEQFF.